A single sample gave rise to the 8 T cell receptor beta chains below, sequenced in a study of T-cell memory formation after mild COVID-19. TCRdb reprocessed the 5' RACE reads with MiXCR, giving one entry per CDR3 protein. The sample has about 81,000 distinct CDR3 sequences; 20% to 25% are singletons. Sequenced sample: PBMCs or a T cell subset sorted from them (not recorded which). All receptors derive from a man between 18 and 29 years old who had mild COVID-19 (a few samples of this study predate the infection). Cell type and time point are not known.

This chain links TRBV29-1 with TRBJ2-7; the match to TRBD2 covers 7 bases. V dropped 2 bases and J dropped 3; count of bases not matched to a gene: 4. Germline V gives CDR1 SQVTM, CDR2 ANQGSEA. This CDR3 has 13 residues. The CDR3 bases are TGCAGCGTTGAACTGGGGGGGGTCTACGAGCAGTACTTC. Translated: CSVELGGVYEQYF.

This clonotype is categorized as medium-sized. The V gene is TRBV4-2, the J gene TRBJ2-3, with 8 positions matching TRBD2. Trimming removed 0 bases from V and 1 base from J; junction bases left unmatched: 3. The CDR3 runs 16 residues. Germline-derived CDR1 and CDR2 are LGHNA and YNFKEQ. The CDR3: CASSQDRAGGTDTQYF. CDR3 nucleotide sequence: TGTGCCAGCAGCCAAGATCGAGCGGGGGGCACAGATACGCAGTATTTT.

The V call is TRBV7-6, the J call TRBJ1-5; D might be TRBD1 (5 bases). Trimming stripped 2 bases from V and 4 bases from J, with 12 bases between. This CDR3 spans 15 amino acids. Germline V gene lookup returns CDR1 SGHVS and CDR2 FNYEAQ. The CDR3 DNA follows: TGTGCCAGCAGCTTACAAGGGGAATTTAATCAGCCCCAGCATTTT. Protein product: CASSLQGEFNQPQHF.

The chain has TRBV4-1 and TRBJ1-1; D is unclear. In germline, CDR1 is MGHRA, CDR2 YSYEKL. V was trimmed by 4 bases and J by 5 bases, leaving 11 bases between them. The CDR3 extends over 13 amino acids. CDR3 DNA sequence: TGCGCCAGCAGCCTGCAACAGCCGACTGAAGCTTTCTTT. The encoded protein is CASSLQQPTEAFF.

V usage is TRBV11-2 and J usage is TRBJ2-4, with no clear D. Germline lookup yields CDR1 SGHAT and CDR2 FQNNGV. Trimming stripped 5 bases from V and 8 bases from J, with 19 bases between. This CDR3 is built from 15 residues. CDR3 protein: CASSPDGGPRYIQYF. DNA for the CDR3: TGTGCCAGCAGCCCCGACGGTGGGCCCAGGTACATTCAGTACTTC.

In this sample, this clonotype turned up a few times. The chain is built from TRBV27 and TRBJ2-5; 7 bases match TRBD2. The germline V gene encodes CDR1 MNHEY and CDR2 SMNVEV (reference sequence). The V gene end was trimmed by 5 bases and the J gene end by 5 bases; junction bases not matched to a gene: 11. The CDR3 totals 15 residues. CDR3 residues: CASSLWGGAGETQYF. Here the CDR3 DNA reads TGTGCCAGCAGTCTTTGGGGAGGGGCGGGGGAGACCCAGTACTTC.

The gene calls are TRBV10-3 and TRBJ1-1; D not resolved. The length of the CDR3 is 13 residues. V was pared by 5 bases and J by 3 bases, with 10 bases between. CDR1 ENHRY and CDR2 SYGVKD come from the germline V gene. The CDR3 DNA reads TGTGCCATCAGTAACGGCCCACACACTGAAGCTTTCTTT. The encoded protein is CAISNGPHTEAFF.

The CDR3 nucleotides are TGTGCCAGCAGCCCTCGGGACAGGAGTAGCGGCTACACCTTC. It specifies CASSPRDRSSGYTF. The chain carries TRBV7-9 and TRBJ1-2; 8 nucleotides line up with TRBD1. Per the germline V gene, CDR1 is SEHNR and CDR2 is FQNEAQ (reference sequence). J gave up 8 bases and V 5 bases, and 10 bases lay outside the gene matches. The CDR3 runs to 14 residues. The whole variable domain, filled in from reference TRBV7-9 and TRBJ1-2, reads DTGVSQNPRHKITKRGQNVTFRCDPISEHNRLYWYRQTLGQGPEFLTYFQNEAQLEKSRLLSDRFSAERPKGSFSTLEIQRTEQGDSAMYLCASSPRDRSSGYTFGSGTRLTVV.